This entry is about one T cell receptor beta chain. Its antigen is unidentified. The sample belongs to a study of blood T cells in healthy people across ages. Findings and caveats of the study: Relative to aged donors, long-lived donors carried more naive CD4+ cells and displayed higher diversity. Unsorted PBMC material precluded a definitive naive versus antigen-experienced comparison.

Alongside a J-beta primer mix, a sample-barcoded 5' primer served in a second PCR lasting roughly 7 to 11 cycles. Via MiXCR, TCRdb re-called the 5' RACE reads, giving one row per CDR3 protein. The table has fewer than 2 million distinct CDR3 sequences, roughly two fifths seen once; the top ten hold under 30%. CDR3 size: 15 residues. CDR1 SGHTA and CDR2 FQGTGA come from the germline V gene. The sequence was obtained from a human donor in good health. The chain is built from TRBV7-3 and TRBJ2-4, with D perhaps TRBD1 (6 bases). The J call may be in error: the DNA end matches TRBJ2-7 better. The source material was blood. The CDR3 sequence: CASSLRGGPAYEQYF. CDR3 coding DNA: TGTGCCAGCAGCTTAAGAGGGGGTCCCGCCTACGAGCAGTACTTC.